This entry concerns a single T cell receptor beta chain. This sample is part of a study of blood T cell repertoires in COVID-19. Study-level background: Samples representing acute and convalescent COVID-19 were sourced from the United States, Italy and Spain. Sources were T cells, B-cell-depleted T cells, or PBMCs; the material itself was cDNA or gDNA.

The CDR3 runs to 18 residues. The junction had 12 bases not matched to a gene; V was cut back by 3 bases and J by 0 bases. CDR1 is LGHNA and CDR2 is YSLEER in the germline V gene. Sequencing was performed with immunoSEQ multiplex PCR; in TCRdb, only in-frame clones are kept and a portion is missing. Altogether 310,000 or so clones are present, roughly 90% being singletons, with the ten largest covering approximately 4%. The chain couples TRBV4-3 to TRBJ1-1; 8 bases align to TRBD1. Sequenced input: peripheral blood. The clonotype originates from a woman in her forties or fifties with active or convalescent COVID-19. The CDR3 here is CASSQSWTGTTMNTEAFF. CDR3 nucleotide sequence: TGCGCCAGCAGCCAGAGTTGGACAGGGACCACCATGAACACTGAAGCTTTCTTT.